A single sample is the source of the 24 T cell receptor beta chains below, sequenced in a study of blood T cell repertoires in COVID-19. Produced via immunoSEQ multiplex PCR; TCRdb's table is partial and in-frame only. The sample includes a few hundred thousand clones, approximately 87% of them seen just once. Input material: peripheral blood. The receptors were gathered from a woman in her fifties or sixties with acute or convalescent COVID-19.

The V call is TRBV6-4, the J call TRBJ1-2; D gene uncertain. The germline CDR1 and CDR2 sequences are MRHNA and SNTAGT. Trimming took 3 bases from V and 4 from J, leaving 9 bases between them. There are 13 residues in the CDR3. The CDR3 DNA sequence: TGTGCCAGCAGTGAGGGCTTTGGCTATGGCTACACCTTC. It is translated as CASSEGFGYGYTF.

This clone was seen a single time. The rearrangement links TRBV19 to TRBJ1-5, with 9 bases matching TRBD1. V gave up 5 bases and J gave up 5 bases; unmatched junction bases: 1. This CDR3 contains 13 residues. The germline CDR1 and CDR2 sequences are LNHDA and SQIVND (reference sequence). The CDR3 loop reads CASSGDRDQPQHF. CDR3 DNA: TGTGCCAGTAGTGGGGACAGGGATCAGCCCCAGCATTTT.

The V call is TRBV18, the J call TRBJ2-5; the match to TRBD1 covers 9 bases. The CDR3 loop spans 17 amino acids. V shed 2 bases and J 1 base; nucleotides not matched to a gene: 8. CDR1 KGHSH and CDR2 LQKENI come from the germline V gene. CDR3 amino acids: CASSPGTGRGGQETQYF. For the CDR3, the DNA is TGTGCCAGCTCACCAGGGACAGGGCGCGGGGGCCAAGAGACCCAGTACTTC. The full variable domain, rest sourced from reference TRBV18 and TRBJ2-5, is NAGVMQNPRHLVRRRGQEARLRCSPMKGHSHVYWYRQLPEEGLKFMVYLQKENIIDESGMPKERFSAEFPKEGPSILRIQQVVRGDSAAYFCASSPGTGRGGQETQYFGPGTRLLVL.

This sequence joins TRBV4-2 and TRBJ1-3; no definite D call. This CDR3 is 16 amino acids long. V was shortened by 0 bases and J by 0 bases, with 9 bases between the two germline ends. Germline V CDR1 and CDR2: LGHNA, YNFKEQ. The CDR3 sequence: CASSQETHLSGNTIYF. CDR3 DNA sequence: TGTGCCAGCAGCCAAGAGACACATCTCTCTGGAAACACCATATATTTT.

In its sample, this clone was seen a few times. V and J are TRBV7-2 and TRBJ2-7; D is possibly TRBD2 (5 bases). The length of the CDR3 is 16 residues. Germline values: CDR1 SGHTA, CDR2 FQGNSA. Trimming left V 3 bases short and J 0 bases short, with 15 bases between. CDR3 loop: CASSFSPRGNSYEQYF. The CDR3 DNA follows: TGTGCCAGCAGCTTTAGTCCCCGAGGGAACTCCTACGAGCAGTACTTC.

In its sample, this clone was seen many times. This chain joins TRBV10-1 and TRBJ1-6; D not resolved. This CDR3 spans 16 amino acids. V was trimmed by 3 bases and J by 3 bases, leaving 12 bases between them. The germline V gene encodes CDR1 WNHNN and CDR2 SYGVQD (reference sequence). Here the CDR3 reads CASSDLGEYYNSPLHF. The CDR3 DNA reads as TGCGCCAGCAGTGATCTCGGTGAGTACTATAATTCACCCCTCCACTTT.

The V call is TRBV27, the J call TRBJ1-2; D is ambiguous. Trimming pared 1 base from V and 6 bases from J, leaving 12 bases between. This CDR3 has 14 residues. The germline gives CDR1 MNHEY, CDR2 SMNVEV (reference sequence). In DNA, the CDR3 is TGTGCCAGCAGTTTATGGGGAGTAGGGAATGGCTACACCTTC. This translates into CASSLWGVGNGYTF.

The J gene is TRBJ2-5, the V gene TRBV5-4; TRBD2 might be the D (7 bases). Trimming removed 4 bases from V and 7 bases from J, with 17 bases in between. Germline V gene data show CDR1 as SGHNT and CDR2 as YYREEE (reference sequence). CDR3 length equals 14 residues. The CDR3, as DNA: TGTGCCAGCAGCCAGGACAGCGGGATGTGGACCCAGTACTTC. Translation: CASSQDSGMWTQYF.

The chain joins TRBV30 to TRBJ1-2; D unresolved. The CDR3 covers 13 residues. Trimming stripped 2 bases from V and 1 base from J, with 8 bases between. Germline CDR1 GTSNPN, CDR2 SVGIG (reference sequence). The CDR3 bases are TGTGCCTGGAGTCGGTTGGTTAACTATGGCTACACCTTC. Its translation: CAWSRLVNYGYTF.

The genes are TRBV5-1 and TRBJ1-3; TRBD1 agrees at 9 bases. This CDR3 is built from 14 residues. CDR1 and CDR2 (germline): SGHRS, YFSETQ. Germline trimming cut 4 bases from V and 5 bases from J; bases unmatched to any gene: 4. The CDR3 loop reads CASSQGTGRNTIYF. Written as DNA, the CDR3 is TGCGCCAGCAGCCAAGGGACAGGGCGAAACACCATATATTTT.

This clone is a singleton in its sample. The V gene is TRBV7-9, the J gene TRBJ2-1, with 8 bases that match TRBD2. The CDR3 has 14 amino acids. V was clipped by 0 bases and J by 5 bases; unmatched bases: 0. Looked up from germline, CDR1 is SEHNR and CDR2 is FQNEAQ (reference sequence). CDR3 DNA sequence: TGTGCCAGCAGCTTAGCCGGGGGGGACAATGAGCAGTTCTTC. Amino acids: CASSLAGGDNEQFF.

There are a few counts of this clone. The chain couples TRBV4-2 to TRBJ1-1; TRBD1 aligns across 10 bases. V gave up 4 bases and J gave up 5 bases; unmatched junction bases: 7. CDR3 length: 15 residues. The V gene's germline CDR1 is LGHNA and CDR2 YNFKEQ. The CDR3 sequence: CASSRERTGGTEAFF. DNA of the CDR3: TGTGCCAGCAGCCGAGAGAGGACAGGGGGGACTGAAGCTTTCTTT.

The rearrangement links TRBV7-9 to TRBJ1-4, with 8 nucleotides matching TRBD1. J gave up 0 bases and V 5 bases, and 8 bases lay outside the gene matches. This CDR3 has 17 amino acids. The germline V gene has CDR1 SEHNR and CDR2 FQNEAQ (reference sequence). CDR3: CASSLGQGRTTNEKLFF. Written as DNA, the CDR3 is TGTGCCAGCAGCCTAGGACAGGGTAGAACAACTAATGAAAAACTGTTTTTT.

The chain couples TRBV7-8 to TRBJ2-3; 10 bases are a match to TRBD1. The CDR3 is 17 residues long. Trimming at V came to 5 bases and at J to 1 base, leaving 9 bases not matched to a gene. The V gene's germline CDR1 is SGHVS and CDR2 FQNEAQ. The DNA for the CDR3 is TGTGCCAGCAGCCTCGGGACAGGGGCCCTTCGCACAGATACGCAGTATTTT. Translated, it gives CASSLGTGALRTDTQYF. Supplemented by reference TRBV7-8 and TRBJ2-3, the full variable domain reads GAGVSQSPRYKVAKRGQDVALRCDPISGHVSLFWYQQALGQGPEFLTYFQNEAQLDKSGLPSDRFFAERPEGSVSTLKIQRTQQEDSAVYLCASSLGTGALRTDTQYFGPGTRLTVL.

The chain couples TRBV28 to TRBJ1-1, with a possible D match to TRBD1 (5 bases). The V and J ends lost 2 bases and 4 bases respectively, with 11 bases between them. The CDR3 runs 14 residues. CDR1 MDHEN and CDR2 SYDVKM come from the germline V gene. The CDR3 DNA sequence: TGTGCCAGCAGTTTACCCCAGGGAAGCACTGAAGCTTTCTTT. Its translation is CASSLPQGSTEAFF.

The chain uses TRBV27 and TRBJ1-4; D remains unclear. V lost 2 bases to trimming and J lost 4 bases, with 11 bases between them. CDR1 MNHEY and CDR2 SMNVEV come from the germline V gene (reference sequence). CDR3 length equals 15 residues. CDR3 DNA sequence: TGTGCCAGCAGTTTAGGGAGGGCATTTAATGAAAAACTGTTTTTT. Protein product: CASSLGRAFNEKLFF.

This clone came up a few times. The rearrangement links TRBV2 to TRBJ2-7; D is unclear. Germline values: CDR1 SNHLY, CDR2 FYNNEI. With 3 bases removed from V and 4 bases from J, the gap between germline ends came to 22 bases. The CDR3 is 17 amino acids. CDR3 loop: CASSDTPGQSSFYEQYF. The CDR3 DNA is TGTGCCAGCAGTGACACCCCGGGTCAATCCAGTTTTTACGAGCAGTACTTC.

The J gene is TRBJ2-3, the V gene TRBV7-8; D is uncertain. V lost 5 bases and J 2 bases, leaving 5 bases between the germline ends. The CDR3 loop spans 12 amino acids. Germline CDR1 and CDR2: SGHVS and FQNEAQ. CDR3 bases: TGTGCCAGCAGCCAATACACAGATACGCAGTATTTT. Amino acids: CASSQYTDTQYF.

V gene TRBV6-4 combines with J gene TRBJ2-7; 8 nucleotides agree with TRBD1. In germline, CDR1 is MRHNA, CDR2 SNTAGT. The V and J ends lost 0 bases and 7 bases, in that order; junction bases with no gene match: 5. The CDR3 covers 14 residues. The CDR3 loop is CASSDSDRAGEQYF. The CDR3, as DNA: TGTGCCAGCAGTGACTCGGACAGGGCTGGTGAGCAGTACTTC.

The chain is built from TRBV11-1 and TRBJ2-7; 8 bases agree with TRBD1. The trim removed 5 bases at V and 6 bases at J, leaving 3 bases unmatched. The CDR3 extends over 12 amino acids. In germline, CDR1 is SGHAT, CDR2 FQDESV (reference sequence). CDR3 amino acids: CASSKTGAEQYF. The CDR3 DNA reads TGTGCCAGCAGCAAGACAGGGGCCGAGCAGTACTTC.

This chain uses TRBV3-1 (or the pseudogene TRBV3-2) with TRBJ2-5; 9 nucleotides match TRBD2. V lost 0 bases to trimming and J lost 2 bases; unmatched junction nucleotides: 7. In germline, CDR1 is LGHDT, CDR2 YNNKEL (reference sequence). The CDR3 is 17 amino acids. The CDR3 DNA is TGTGCCAGCAGCCAAGATGTAGGTAGCGGGAGACAAGAGACCCAGTACTTC. Translation: CASSQDVGSGRQETQYF.

This rearrangement joins TRBV7-3 to TRBJ1-1, with TRBD1 as a possible D gene (5 bases). Deletions cut 5 bases from V and 0 bases from J, with 13 bases between. The CDR3 is 15 residues long. The germline V gene encodes CDR1 SGHTA and CDR2 FQGTGA. The CDR3 is CASSTVGGMNTEAFF. The CDR3 DNA follows: TGTGCCAGCAGCACCGTGGGGGGGATGAACACTGAAGCTTTCTTT.

A single count supports this clone. V is TRBV2 and J is TRBJ2-3; D gene ambiguous. Germline CDR1 reads SNHLY; CDR2 reads FYNNEI. The V gene lost 6 bases and the J gene lost 7 bases, with 5 bases spanning the gap. This CDR3 has 10 residues. For the CDR3, the DNA is TGTGCCAGCAGGGAGAATACGCAGTATTTT. It codes for CASRENTQYF. Filled out from reference TRBV2 and TRBJ2-3, the complete variable domain reads EPEVTQTPSHQVTQMGQEVILRCVPISNHLYFYWYRQILGQKVEFLVSFYNNEISEKSEIFDDQFSVERPDGSNFTLKIRSTKLEDSAMYFCASRENTQYFGPGTRLTVL.

This clone was seen just once. The chain combines TRBV27 with TRBJ2-1; weak D call: TRBD1 (5 bases). The CDR3 runs 11 residues. The V and J ends lost 10 bases and 6 bases respectively, with 10 bases between them. Looked up from germline, CDR1 is MNHEY and CDR2 is SMNVEV (reference sequence). CDR3 in amino acids: CAIGVTNEQFF. The CDR3 nucleotides are TGTGCCATAGGGGTCACCAATGAGCAGTTCTTC.